This passage covers 29 T cell receptor beta chains from one sample sequenced in a study of Ad26.COV2.S vaccination and SARS-CoV-2 variants (dated by TCRdb to about 2021). Libraries were prepared through the immunoSEQ multiplex PCR assay. TCRdb retrieved this table from immuneACCESS and kept in-frame rearrangements only. Not all clones are present; in checked studies, unresolved V genes account for under half, and no reason is known for the remainder. The table for this sample lists some 300,000 clones; 86% of them were counted only once. 1.5% to 2% of the sample belongs to the ten largest clones. According to the study, the label for this sample's treatment or condition signals: approximately 18 received Ad26.COV2.S at low or high dose, single or two shots; about five received placebo; per-sample allocation not given. For vaccine and placebo recipients, repertoires were sequenced using samples collected on day 63 after the first injection.

The specimen comprised peripheral blood, sampled in a trial of Ad26.COV2.S vaccine versus placebo. The receptors stem from a person aged 18 to 59 who received the Ad26.COV2.S COVID-19 vaccine or a placebo.

The chain is built from TRBV7-9 and TRBJ1-2, with D perhaps TRBD1 (5 bases). Germline V gene lookup returns CDR1 SEHNR and CDR2 FQNEAQ (reference sequence). With 1 base removed from V and 3 bases from J, the gap between germline ends came to 9 bases. The CDR3 runs to 14 residues. The CDR3 region is CASSLDKGHYGYTF. The CDR3 DNA reads TGTGCCAGCAGCTTAGATAAGGGGCACTATGGCTACACCTTC.

The chain is built from TRBV10-3 and TRBJ2-3, with TRBD1 matching over 7 bases. Germline trimming cut 6 bases from V and 2 bases from J; bases unmatched to any gene: 8. CDR3 length: 15 residues. The germline gives CDR1 ENHRY, CDR2 SYGVKD. The CDR3 DNA reads TGTGCCATCAGCAGGGACAGTGGGGCCACAGATACGCAGTATTTT. Translated: CAISRDSGATDTQYF.

A single count supports this clone. V and J are TRBV2 and TRBJ2-6; no definite D call. The CDR3 runs 14 residues. The germline V gene has CDR1 SNHLY and CDR2 FYNNEI. Trimming stripped 3 bases from V and 1 base from J, with 4 bases between. The CDR3 DNA is TGTGCCAGCAGTGACAGGTCTGGGGCCAACGTCCTGACTTTC. Its protein is CASSDRSGANVLTF. The whole variable domain, filled in from reference TRBV2 and TRBJ2-6, reads EPEVTQTPSHQVTQMGQEVILRCVPISNHLYFYWYRQILGQKVEFLVSFYNNEISEKSEIFDDQFSVERPDGSNFTLKIRSTKLEDSAMYFCASSDRSGANVLTFGAGSRLTVL.

V is TRBV7-9 and J is TRBJ2-6, with D hard to call. The CDR3 covers 14 residues. V gave up 7 bases and J gave up 0 bases, with 7 bases separating them. Germline V gene sequence: CDR1 SEHNR, CDR2 FQNEAQ (reference sequence). CDR3 DNA: TGTGCCAGCATCCAAAGCTCTGGGGCCAACGTCCTGACTTTC. This sequence encodes CASIQSSGANVLTF. The full variable domain, with the rest looked up from reference TRBV7-9 and TRBJ2-6, is DTGVSQNPRHKITKRGQNVTFRCDPISEHNRLYWYRQTLGQGPEFLTYFQNEAQLEKSRLLSDRFSAERPKGSFSTLEIQRTEQGDSAMYLCASIQSSGANVLTFGAGSRLTVL.

This clone was counted only a few times. V usage is TRBV3-1 (or the pseudogene TRBV3-2) and J usage is TRBJ1-1; weak D call: TRBD1 (5 bases). The CDR3 is 17 residues long. V shed 4 bases and J shed 2 bases, with 20 bases lying between them. CDR1 LGHDT and CDR2 YNNKEL come from the germline V gene (reference sequence). The CDR3 region has the DNA TGTGCCAGCAGCCCACTCACCCCGAGGGGTGAAAACACTGAAGCTTTCTTT. Its protein product is CASSPLTPRGENTEAFF.

The chain carries TRBV9 and TRBJ2-3, with D perhaps matching TRBD2 (6 bases). CDR1 and CDR2 from the germline V gene are SGDLS and YYNGEE. There are 17 residues in the CDR3. V lost 0 bases and J lost 1, with 15 bases in between. This CDR3 reads CASSVGGSGPRTDTQYF. The CDR3 region has the DNA TGTGCCAGCAGCGTAGGGGGCAGCGGGCCCCGCACAGATACGCAGTATTTT. The whole variable domain, filled in from reference TRBV9 and TRBJ2-3, reads DSGVTQTPKHLITATGQRVTLRCSPRSGDLSVYWYQQSLDQGLQFLIQYYNGEERAKGNILERFSAQQFPDLHSELNLSSLELGDSALYFCASSVGGSGPRTDTQYFGPGTRLTVL.

The chain couples TRBV7-6 to TRBJ1-1; D is uncertain. V dropped 4 bases and J dropped 11 bases, with 11 bases sitting between them. The CDR3 consists of 11 residues. Germline assignment: CDR1 SGHVS and CDR2 FNYEAQ. The CDR3 region is CASSSGSEAFF. The CDR3 region has the DNA TGTGCCAGCAGCTCCGGGAGTGAGGCTTTCTTT.

The chain carries TRBV30 and TRBJ1-2; D may be TRBD1 (5 bases). The CDR3 spans 16 residues. CDR1 and CDR2 from the germline V gene are GTSNPN and SVGIG (reference sequence). V lost 2 bases and J 4 bases, leaving 20 bases between the germline ends. This CDR3 reads CAWSYTGASLTYGYTF. CDR3 DNA: TGTGCCTGGAGTTATACCGGGGCCAGCCTTACCTATGGCTACACCTTC.

The chain carries TRBV4-1 and TRBJ2-7, with 8 bases matching TRBD1. Germline V gene lookup returns CDR1 MGHRA and CDR2 YSYEKL. V shed 1 base, J shed 3 bases, and the junction held 17 bases outside the gene matches. This CDR3 comprises 19 residues. The CDR3, as DNA: TGCGCCAGCAGCCAAGGGCCGATTTTTGGAGACAGGGGAGGCTACGAGCAGTACTTC. Translating it yields CASSQGPIFGDRGGYEQYF.

The chain links TRBV29-1 to TRBJ1-2, with unresolved D. Germline CDR1 is SQVTM and CDR2 is ANQGSEA. The CDR3 contains 15 residues. V lost 1 base, J lost 5 bases, and 17 bases lay in between. The chain's CDR3 is CSVEGWRKGGYGYTF. In DNA, the CDR3 is TGCAGCGTTGAAGGTTGGCGTAAGGGCGGATATGGCTACACCTTC.

The chain joins TRBV5-4 to TRBJ2-7; 10 bases line up with TRBD1. V dropped 4 bases and J dropped 5; count of bases not matched to a gene: 6. CDR3 length equals 14 residues. The V gene's germline CDR1 is SGHNT and CDR2 YYREEE (reference sequence). This CDR3 reads CASSRQGAGNEQYF. The DNA for the CDR3 is TGTGCCAGCAGCCGACAGGGGGCAGGTAACGAGCAGTACTTC.

The CDR3 loop reads CASSQFSRGDQPQHF. The CDR3 bases are TGCGCCAGCAGCCAATTTTCCCGGGGGGATCAGCCCCAGCATTTT. The rearrangement uses TRBV4-3 and TRBJ1-5; D might be TRBD1 (5 bases). In germline, CDR1 is LGHNA, CDR2 YSLEER. The V end lost 2 bases, the J end lost 5 bases, and 13 bases lay between the germline ends. The CDR3 runs 15 residues.

The gene calls are TRBV7-3 and TRBJ2-2; TRBD1 aligns across 8 bases. Germline values: CDR1 SGHTA, CDR2 FQGTGA. The CDR3 sequence is 18 residues long. V gave up 0 bases and J gave up 3 bases; unmatched junction bases: 9. CDR3 coding DNA: TGTGCCAGCAGCTTAACCCCCCCAGGGGGCTATGACACCGGGGAGCTGTTTTTT. Amino acids: CASSLTPPGGYDTGELFF.

CDR3 in DNA: TGTGCCAGCAGTCTCACAACTGGACAGGGGGCAGGGTTGAACACTGAAGCTTTCTTT. The encoded protein is CASSLTTGQGAGLNTEAFF. This chain joins TRBV6-2 or TRBV6-3 and TRBJ1-1; 11 bases are a match to TRBD1. There are 19 residues in the CDR3. Looked up from germline, CDR1 is MNHEY and CDR2 is SVGEGT. Germline trimming cut 5 bases from V and 0 bases from J; bases unmatched to any gene: 14.

The genes are TRBV5-6 and TRBJ2-3; no clear D gene. Per germline, CDR1 SGHDT and CDR2 YYEEEE. V lost 0 bases, J lost 2 bases, and 16 bases lay in between. This CDR3 contains 17 residues. CDR3 in amino acids: CASSLGSRRRFTDTQYF. CDR3 sequence (DNA): TGTGCCAGCAGCTTGGGGTCGCGGAGAAGGTTCACAGATACGCAGTATTTT.

The chain employs TRBV5-4 and TRBJ2-3; D gene ambiguous. Germline assignment: CDR1 SGHNT and CDR2 YYREEE (reference sequence). The V end lost 2 bases, the J end lost 0 bases, and 13 bases lay between the germline ends. The CDR3 is made up of 16 amino acids. The CDR3 loop is CASSFGQEPSTDTQYF. For the CDR3, the DNA is TGTGCCAGCAGCTTTGGTCAGGAGCCTAGCACAGATACGCAGTATTTT. Looking up the rest from reference TRBV5-4 and TRBJ2-3 gives the full variable domain: ETGVTQSPTHLIKTRGQQVTLRCSSQSGHNTVSWYQQALGQGPQFIFQYYREEENGRGNFPPRFSGLQFPNYSSELNVNALELDDSALYLCASSFGQEPSTDTQYFGPGTRLTVL.

The chain recombines TRBV15 with TRBJ1-1; D is perhaps TRBD1 (6 bases). This CDR3 spans 13 amino acids. V dropped 2 bases and J dropped 3 bases, with 7 bases sitting between them. Germline V gene data show CDR1 as LNHNV and CDR2 as YYDKDF (reference sequence). The CDR3 is CATSRNRDTEAFF. CDR3 bases: TGTGCCACCAGCAGAAACAGGGACACTGAAGCTTTCTTT.

To note about this clone: Other DNA sequences from this sample encode an identical CDR3 as well. The chain is built from TRBV18 and TRBJ1-3; D is unresolved. From germline, CDR1 is KGHSH and CDR2 LQKENI. The CDR3 extends over 14 amino acids. Trimming left V 0 bases short and J 4 bases short, with 7 bases between. The CDR3: CASSPPLQGNTIYF. For the CDR3, the DNA is TGTGCCAGCTCACCACCTCTACAGGGAAACACCATATATTTT.

V gene TRBV6-2 or TRBV6-3 combines with J gene TRBJ1-5; no definite D call. Germline V gives CDR1 MNHEY, CDR2 SVGEGT. Trimming took 1 base from V and 0 from J, leaving 10 bases between them. CDR3 size: 16 residues. CDR3 bases: TGTGCCAGCAGTTACTTTCTGAGTTATAGCAATCAGCCCCAGCATTTT. Its translation is CASSYFLSYSNQPQHF.

V and J are TRBV24-1 and TRBJ2-5, with D possibly called TRBD1 or TRBD2 (6 bases each). Deletions cut 7 bases from V and 5 bases from J, with 16 bases between. Germline CDR1 reads KGHDR; CDR2 reads SFDVKD. The CDR3 covers 14 residues. This chain's CDR3 is CATSPTGAGETQYF. The CDR3 DNA reads TGTGCCACCAGCCCAACGGGGGCCGGGGAGACCCAGTACTTC.

This rearrangement joins TRBV6-5 to TRBJ1-5; a possible D gene is TRBD1 (6 bases). V was trimmed by 2 bases and J by 2 bases, leaving 13 bases between them. Germline V lookup: CDR1 MNHEY, CDR2 SVGAGI. This CDR3 region has 16 residues. CDR3 DNA: TGTGCCAGCAGTTACGCCAAGGGGGGGGGCAATCAGCCCCAGCATTTT. This translates into CASSYAKGGGNQPQHF.

This clone was recorded at least ten times. The chain uses TRBV7-9 and TRBJ1-5; weak D call: TRBD1 (5 bases). V lost 1 base to trimming and J lost 4 bases, with 14 bases between them. Germline V gene data show CDR1 as SEHNR and CDR2 as FQNEAQ (reference sequence). The CDR3 length is 16 residues. The CDR3 bases are TGTGCCAGCAGCTTAGACAGGACGGGGGAGAATCAGCCCCAGCATTTT. This codes for CASSLDRTGENQPQHF.

The V and J genes are TRBV7-8 and TRBJ1-1; D remains ambiguous. This CDR3 has 16 residues. From germline, CDR1 is SGHVS and CDR2 FQNEAQ. Between the trimmed V and J ends, which lost 4 bases and 0 bases, there was a span of 15 bases. CDR3 protein: CASSSPVPEVNTEAFF. The CDR3, as DNA: TGTGCCAGCAGCTCTCCCGTCCCGGAAGTGAACACTGAAGCTTTCTTT. The complete variable domain, with remaining parts taken from reference TRBV7-8 and TRBJ1-1, reads GAGVSQSPRYKVAKRGQDVALRCDPISGHVSLFWYQQALGQGPEFLTYFQNEAQLDKSGLPSDRFFAERPEGSVSTLKIQRTQQEDSAVYLCASSSPVPEVNTEAFFGQGTRLTVV.

This sequence joins TRBV5-1 and TRBJ2-1, with D perhaps TRBD2 (5 bases). Germline V gives CDR1 SGHRS, CDR2 YFSETQ. Trimming stripped 2 bases from V and 0 bases from J, with 12 bases between. The CDR3 totals 16 residues. Here the CDR3 reads CASSFEKRSSYNEQFF. CDR3 sequence (DNA): TGCGCCAGCAGCTTCGAAAAGCGGAGCTCCTACAATGAGCAGTTCTTC.

This clone was seen a handful of times. This chain joins TRBV5-1 and TRBJ2-3; the match to TRBD2 covers 16 bases. This CDR3 comprises 17 residues. The V gene's germline CDR1 is SGHRS and CDR2 YFSETQ. Germline trimming cut 4 bases from V and 2 bases from J; bases unmatched to any gene: 4. CDR3 coding DNA: TGCGCCAGCAGCACCGGGACTAGCGGGGGGGCCACAGATACGCAGTATTTT. Its translation is CASSTGTSGGATDTQYF.

The chain carries TRBV7-8 and TRBJ2-3; no firm D call. The CDR3 runs 11 residues. CDR1 is SGHVS and CDR2 is FQNEAQ in the germline V gene. V was clipped by 2 bases and J by 3 bases, with 0 bases between them. CDR3 nucleotide sequence: TGTGCCAGCAGCTTAACAGATACGCAGTATTTT. Protein product: CASSLTDTQYF.

The table lists this clone with a few counts. The chain joins TRBV4-3 to TRBJ1-1; perhaps TRBD1 as D (5 bases). The germline V gene encodes CDR1 LGHNA and CDR2 YSLEER. This CDR3 is 19 amino acids long. Deletions cut 0 bases from V and 2 bases from J, with 22 bases between. The CDR3 spells CASSQDTDVWGDLNTEAFF. The CDR3 nucleotides are TGCGCCAGCAGCCAAGATACGGACGTTTGGGGGGACCTCAACACTGAAGCTTTCTTT.

This chain uses TRBV3-1 (or the pseudogene TRBV3-2) with TRBJ2-2; TRBD1 is a possible D gene (6 bases). Trimming removed 1 base from V and 6 bases from J, with 9 bases in between. Germline assignment: CDR1 LGHDT and CDR2 YNNKEL (reference sequence). The length of the CDR3 is 14 residues. The CDR3 sequence: CASSQVGGPGELFF. CDR3 nucleotides: TGTGCCAGCAGCCAAGTTGGGGGCCCCGGGGAGCTGTTTTTT.

This clone was seen once. V usage is TRBV4-2 and J usage is TRBJ2-6; D unclear. V lost 1 base and J 1 base, leaving 5 bases between the germline ends. The CDR3 runs to 15 residues. Germline V gene lookup returns CDR1 LGHNA and CDR2 YNFKEQ. The CDR3 nucleotides read TGTGCCAGCAGCCAAGGAATGTCTGGGGCCAACGTCCTGACTTTC. This encodes CASSQGMSGANVLTF.